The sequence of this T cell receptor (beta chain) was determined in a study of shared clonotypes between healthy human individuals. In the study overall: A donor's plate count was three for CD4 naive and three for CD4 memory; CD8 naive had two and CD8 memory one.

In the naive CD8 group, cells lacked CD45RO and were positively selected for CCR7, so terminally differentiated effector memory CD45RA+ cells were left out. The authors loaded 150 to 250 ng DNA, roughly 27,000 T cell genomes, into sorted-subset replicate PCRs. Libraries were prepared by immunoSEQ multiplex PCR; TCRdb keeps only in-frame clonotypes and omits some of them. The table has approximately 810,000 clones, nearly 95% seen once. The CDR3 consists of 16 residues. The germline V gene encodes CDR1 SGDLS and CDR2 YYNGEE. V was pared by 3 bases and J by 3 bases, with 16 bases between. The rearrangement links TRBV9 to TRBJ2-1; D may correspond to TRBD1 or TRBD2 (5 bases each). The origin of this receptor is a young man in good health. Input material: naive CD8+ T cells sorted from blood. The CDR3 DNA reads TGTGCCAGCAGCGCTCGAAATAGGGACGGCTACAATGAGCAGTTCTTC. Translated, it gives CASSARNRDGYNEQFF.